This T cell receptor (beta chain) was found in a study of blood T cells in healthy people across ages. Study-level points and caveats: The donors' CMV status was not determined, possibly confounding changes in expanded clonotypes.

A remark on this clonotype: Its target is not known.

Per germline, CDR1 SNHLY and CDR2 FYNNEI. Trimming left V 9 bases short and J 2 bases short, with 8 bases between. The CDR3 extends over 11 amino acids. Together with a sample-barcoded 5' primer, a J-beta primer mix was included in a second PCR lasting about 7 to 12 cycles. TCRdb independently ran MiXCR on the 5' RACE reads; one entry per CDR3 protein. This table holds about 570,000 distinct CDR3 sequences, roughly 29% found once. Sequencing was performed on blood. The gene calls are TRBV2 and TRBJ2-7; the D is unclear. The receptor was isolated from a woman aged 70-85 years in good health. CDR3: CASRETYEQYF. DNA for the CDR3: TGTGCCAGTAGAGAAACCTACGAGCAGTACTTC.